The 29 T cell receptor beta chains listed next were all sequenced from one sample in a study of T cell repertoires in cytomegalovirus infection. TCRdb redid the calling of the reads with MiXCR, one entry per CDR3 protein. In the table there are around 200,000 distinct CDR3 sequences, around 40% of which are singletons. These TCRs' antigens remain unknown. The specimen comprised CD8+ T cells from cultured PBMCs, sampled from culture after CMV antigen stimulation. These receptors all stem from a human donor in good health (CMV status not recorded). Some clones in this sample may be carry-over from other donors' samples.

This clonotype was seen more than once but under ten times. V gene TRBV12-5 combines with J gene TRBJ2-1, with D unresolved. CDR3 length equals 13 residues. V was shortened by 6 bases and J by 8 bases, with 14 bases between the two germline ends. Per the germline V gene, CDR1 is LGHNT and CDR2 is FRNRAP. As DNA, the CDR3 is TGTGCTAGTGGACCCGGTACCCCCCATGAGCAGTTCTTC. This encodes CASGPGTPHEQFF. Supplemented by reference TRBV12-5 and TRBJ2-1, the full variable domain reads DARVTQTPRHKVTEMGQEVTMRCQPILGHNTVFWYRQTMMQGLELLAYFRNRAPLDDSGMPKDRFSAEMPDATLATLKIQPSEPRDSAVYFCASGPGTPHEQFFGPGTRLTVL.

The CDR3 loop is CASSERAGNNQPQHF. The CDR3 nucleotides read TGTGCCAGCAGTGAAAGGGCAGGGAACAATCAGCCCCAGCATTTT. This chain joins TRBV6-1 and TRBJ1-5, with D perhaps TRBD1 (5 bases). Germline CDR1 is MNHNS and CDR2 is SASEGT. The CDR3 contains 15 residues. The V and J ends lost 2 bases and 3 bases respectively, with 11 bases between them.

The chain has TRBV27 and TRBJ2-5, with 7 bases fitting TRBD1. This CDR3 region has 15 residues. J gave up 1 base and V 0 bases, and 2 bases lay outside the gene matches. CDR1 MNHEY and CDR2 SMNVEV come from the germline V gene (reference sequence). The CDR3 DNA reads TGTGCCAGCAGTTTATCGAGGGGGCCCCAAGAGACCCAGTACTTC. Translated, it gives CASSLSRGPQETQYF.

CDR3 residues: CASSPFSGRAIDTQYF. As DNA, the CDR3 is TGTGCCAGCAGTCCGTTTAGCGGGAGGGCTATAGATACGCAGTATTTT. The chain has TRBV27 and TRBJ2-3; 11 nucleotides match TRBD2. The V gene's germline CDR1 is MNHEY and CDR2 SMNVEV (reference sequence). This CDR3 is 16 amino acids long. V trimming: 5 bases; J trimming: 5 bases; junction bases outside the gene matches: 9.

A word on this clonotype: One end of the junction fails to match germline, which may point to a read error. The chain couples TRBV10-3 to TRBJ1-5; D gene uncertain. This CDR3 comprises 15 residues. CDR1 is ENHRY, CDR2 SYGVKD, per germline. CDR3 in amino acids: CAISVGDHRKQPKHF. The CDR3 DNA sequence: TGTGCCATCAGTGTAGGAGACCATAGAAAACAGCCCAAGCATTTT.

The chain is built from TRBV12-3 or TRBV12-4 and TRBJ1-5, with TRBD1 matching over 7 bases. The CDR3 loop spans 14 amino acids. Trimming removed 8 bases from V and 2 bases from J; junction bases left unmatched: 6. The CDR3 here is CASDRDGGNQPQHF. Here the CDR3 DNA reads TGTGCCAGCGACAGGGACGGGGGCAATCAGCCCCAGCATTTT.

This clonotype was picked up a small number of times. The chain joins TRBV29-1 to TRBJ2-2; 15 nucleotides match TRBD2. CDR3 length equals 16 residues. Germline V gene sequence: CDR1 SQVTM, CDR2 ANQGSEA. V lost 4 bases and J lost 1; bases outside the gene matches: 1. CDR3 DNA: TGCAGCGTTGGGACTAGCGGGAGGGGGAACACCGGGGAGCTGTTTTTT. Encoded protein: CSVGTSGRGNTGELFF.

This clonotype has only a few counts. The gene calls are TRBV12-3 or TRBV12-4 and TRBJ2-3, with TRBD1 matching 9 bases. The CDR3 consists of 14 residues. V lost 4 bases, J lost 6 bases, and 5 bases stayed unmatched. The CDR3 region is CASSSTGGADTQYF. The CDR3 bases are TGTGCCAGCAGTTCCACAGGGGGCGCCGATACGCAGTATTTT.

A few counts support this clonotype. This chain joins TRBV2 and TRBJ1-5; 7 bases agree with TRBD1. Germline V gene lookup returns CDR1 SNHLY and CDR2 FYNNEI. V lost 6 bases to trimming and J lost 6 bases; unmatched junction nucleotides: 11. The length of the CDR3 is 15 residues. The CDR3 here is CASRETGEGGQPQHF. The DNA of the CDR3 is TGTGCCAGCAGAGAAACAGGGGAAGGGGGTCAGCCCCAGCATTTT.

CDR3 DNA: TGTGCCAGCAGTCTTACACCAGGGGGTTACGAGCAGTACTTC. This sequence encodes CASSLTPGGYEQYF. The V call is TRBV27, the J call TRBJ2-7, with 7 bases fitting TRBD1. This CDR3 is 14 amino acids long. Germline CDR1 is MNHEY and CDR2 is SMNVEV (reference sequence). V shed 5 bases and J 4 bases; nucleotides not matched to a gene: 8.

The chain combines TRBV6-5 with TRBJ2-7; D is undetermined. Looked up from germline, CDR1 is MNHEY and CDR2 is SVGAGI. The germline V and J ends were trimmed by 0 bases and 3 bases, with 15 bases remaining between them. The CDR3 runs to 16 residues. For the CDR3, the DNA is TGTGCCAGCAGTTACTCTATCGATCTCCCCAACTACGAGCAGTACTTC. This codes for CASSYSIDLPNYEQYF.

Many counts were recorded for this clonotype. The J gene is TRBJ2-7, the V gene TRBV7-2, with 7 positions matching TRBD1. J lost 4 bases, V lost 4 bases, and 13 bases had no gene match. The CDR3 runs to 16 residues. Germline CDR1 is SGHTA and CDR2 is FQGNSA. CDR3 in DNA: TGTGCCAGCAGCTCAGACGACAGGGCCCACCGTTACGAGCAGTACTTC. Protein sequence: CASSSDDRAHRYEQYF.

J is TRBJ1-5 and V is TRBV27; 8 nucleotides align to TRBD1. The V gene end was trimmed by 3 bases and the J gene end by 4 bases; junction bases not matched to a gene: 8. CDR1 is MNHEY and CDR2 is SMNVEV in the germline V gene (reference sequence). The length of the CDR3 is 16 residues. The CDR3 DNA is TGTGCCAGCAGTTTCACCTGGACAGGGTTAAATCAGCCCCAGCATTTT. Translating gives CASSFTWTGLNQPQHF.

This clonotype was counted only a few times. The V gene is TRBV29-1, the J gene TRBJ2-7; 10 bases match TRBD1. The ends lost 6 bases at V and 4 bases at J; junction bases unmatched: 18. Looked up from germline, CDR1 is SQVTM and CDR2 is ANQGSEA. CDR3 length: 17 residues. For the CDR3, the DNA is TGCAGCGTCGGTCGACAGGGGGCAGCGGGAGAGCGATACGAGCAGTACTTC. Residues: CSVGRQGAAGERYEQYF.

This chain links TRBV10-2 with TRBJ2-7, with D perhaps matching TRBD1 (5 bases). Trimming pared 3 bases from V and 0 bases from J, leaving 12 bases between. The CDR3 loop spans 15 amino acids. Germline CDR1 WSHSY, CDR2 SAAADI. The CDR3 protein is CASSELAGPSYEQYF. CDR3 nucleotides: TGCGCCAGCAGTGAATTGGCAGGGCCCTCCTACGAGCAGTACTTC.

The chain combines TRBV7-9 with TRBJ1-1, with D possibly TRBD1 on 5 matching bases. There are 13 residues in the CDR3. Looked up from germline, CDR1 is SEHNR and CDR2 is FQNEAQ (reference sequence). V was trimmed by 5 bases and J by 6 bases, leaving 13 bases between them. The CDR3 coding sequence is TGTGCCAGCAGCGTTCCCCGGGACCCTGAAGCTTTCTTT. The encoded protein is CASSVPRDPEAFF.

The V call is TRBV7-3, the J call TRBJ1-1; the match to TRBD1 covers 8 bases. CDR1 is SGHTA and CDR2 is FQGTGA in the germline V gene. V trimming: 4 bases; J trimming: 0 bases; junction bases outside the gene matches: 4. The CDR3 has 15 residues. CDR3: CASSSLGQVNTEAFF. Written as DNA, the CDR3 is TGTGCCAGCAGCTCCCTGGGACAGGTGAACACTGAAGCTTTCTTT.

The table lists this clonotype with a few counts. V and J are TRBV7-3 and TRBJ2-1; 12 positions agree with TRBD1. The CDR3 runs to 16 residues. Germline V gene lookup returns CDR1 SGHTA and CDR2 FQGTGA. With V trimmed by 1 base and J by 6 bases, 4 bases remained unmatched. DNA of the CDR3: TGTGCCAGCAGCTTAATGGGACAGGGGGCGAGCAATGAGCAGTTCTTC. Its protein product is CASSLMGQGASNEQFF.

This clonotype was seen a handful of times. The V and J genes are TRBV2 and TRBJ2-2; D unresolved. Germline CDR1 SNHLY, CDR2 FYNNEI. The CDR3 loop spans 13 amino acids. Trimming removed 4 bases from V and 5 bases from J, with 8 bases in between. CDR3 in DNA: TGTGCCAGCAGTGCGGGTCGGACCGGGGAGCTGTTTTTT. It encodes CASSAGRTGELFF.

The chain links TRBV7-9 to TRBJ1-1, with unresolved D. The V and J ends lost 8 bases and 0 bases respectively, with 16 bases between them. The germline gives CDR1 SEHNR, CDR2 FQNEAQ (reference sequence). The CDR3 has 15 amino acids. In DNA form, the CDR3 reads TGTGCCAGCGGTCGAAGCGGTTACATGAACACTGAAGCTTTCTTT. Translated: CASGRSGYMNTEAFF.

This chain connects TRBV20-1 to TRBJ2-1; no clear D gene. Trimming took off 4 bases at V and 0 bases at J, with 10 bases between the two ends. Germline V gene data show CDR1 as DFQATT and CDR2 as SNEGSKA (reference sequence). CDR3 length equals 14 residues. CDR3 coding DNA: TGCAGTGCTAAGGTAGCCAGCTCCTACAATGAGCAGTTCTTC. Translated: CSAKVASSYNEQFF.

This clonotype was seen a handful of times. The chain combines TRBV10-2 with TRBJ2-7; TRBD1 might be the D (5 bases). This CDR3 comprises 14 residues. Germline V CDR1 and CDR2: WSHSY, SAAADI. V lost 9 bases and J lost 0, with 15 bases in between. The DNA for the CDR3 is TGCGCCAGTGAGCCAGAAAGGGGCTCCTACGAGCAGTACTTC. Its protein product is CASEPERGSYEQYF.

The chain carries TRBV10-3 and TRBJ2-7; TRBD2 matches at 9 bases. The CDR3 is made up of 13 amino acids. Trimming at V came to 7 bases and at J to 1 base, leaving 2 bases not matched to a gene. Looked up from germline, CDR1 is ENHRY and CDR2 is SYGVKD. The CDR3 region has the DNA TGTGCCATCACTAGCGGGACTTCCTACGAGCAGTACTTC. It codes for CAITSGTSYEQYF.

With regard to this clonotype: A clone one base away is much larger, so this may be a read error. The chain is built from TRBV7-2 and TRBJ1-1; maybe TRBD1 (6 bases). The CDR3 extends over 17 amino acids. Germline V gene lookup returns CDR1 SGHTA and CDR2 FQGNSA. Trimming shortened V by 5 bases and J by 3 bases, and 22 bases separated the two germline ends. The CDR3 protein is CASSTTEGDATYTEAFF. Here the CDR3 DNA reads TGTGCCAGCAGCACTACCGAGGGGGACGCGACGTACACTGAAGCTTTCTTT.

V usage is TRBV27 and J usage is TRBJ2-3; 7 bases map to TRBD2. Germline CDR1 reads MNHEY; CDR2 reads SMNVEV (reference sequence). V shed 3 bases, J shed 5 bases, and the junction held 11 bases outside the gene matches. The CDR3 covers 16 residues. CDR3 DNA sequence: TGTGCCAGCAGTTTCTCCGCGGGAGAGGTTGGAGATACGCAGTATTTT. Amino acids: CASSFSAGEVGDTQYF.

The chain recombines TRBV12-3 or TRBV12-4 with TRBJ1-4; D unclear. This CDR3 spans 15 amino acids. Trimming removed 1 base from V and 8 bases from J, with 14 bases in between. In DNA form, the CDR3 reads TGTGCCAGCAGTTTAGAGACCCTAGGACGCGAAAAACTGTTTTTT. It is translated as CASSLETLGREKLFF.

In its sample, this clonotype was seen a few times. The CDR3 DNA follows: TGTGCCAGCAGTCCCAGGGTCGGGGGCACTGAAGCTTTCTTT. It codes for CASSPRVGGTEAFF. This chain connects TRBV12-3 or TRBV12-4 to TRBJ1-1, with D tentatively TRBD1 (5 bases). The CDR3 runs 14 residues. Trimming took off 5 bases at V and 4 bases at J, with 14 bases between the two ends.

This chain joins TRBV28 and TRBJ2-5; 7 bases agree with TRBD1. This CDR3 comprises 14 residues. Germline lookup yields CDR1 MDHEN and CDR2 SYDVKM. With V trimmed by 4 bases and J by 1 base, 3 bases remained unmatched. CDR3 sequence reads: CASSSRQGQETQYF. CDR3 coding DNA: TGTGCCAGCAGTTCCCGACAGGGCCAAGAGACCCAGTACTTC.

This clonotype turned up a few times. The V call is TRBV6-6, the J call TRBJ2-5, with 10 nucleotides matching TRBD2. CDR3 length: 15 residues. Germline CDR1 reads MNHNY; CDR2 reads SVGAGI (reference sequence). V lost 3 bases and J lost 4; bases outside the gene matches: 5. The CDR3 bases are TGTGCCAGCAGTTATGAGCGGGGGGGGCGAGAGACCCAGTACTTC. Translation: CASSYERGGRETQYF.